Listed here are 20 T cell receptor beta chains from one sample, sequenced in a study of response to subunit inactivated influenza vaccine. TCRdb redid the calling of the RT-PCR reads with MiXCR, one entry per CDR3 protein. This table has 550,000 to 800,000 distinct CDR3 sequences, more than 11% appearing once. Sample: PBMCs from blood, taken approximately 15 days before vaccination. The receptors here all came from a man aged 50-59 years who received an inactivated influenza vaccine.

The rearrangement uses TRBV12-3 or TRBV12-4 and TRBJ2-3; 7 bases align to TRBD1. CDR3 length: 16 amino acids. V trimming: 5 bases; J trimming: 0 bases; junction bases outside the gene matches: 8. CDR3 sequence: CASSPWTGPSTDTQYF. CDR3 nucleotides: TGTGCCAGCAGTCCCTGGACAGGCCCTAGCACAGATACGCAGTATTTT.

This clonotype was observed a handful of times. This sequence joins TRBV9 and TRBJ1-2; a possible D gene is TRBD1 (6 bases). Germline V lookup: CDR1 SGDLS, CDR2 YYNGEE. The CDR3 loop spans 15 amino acids. V lost 4 bases and J 5 bases, leaving 18 bases between the germline ends. The CDR3 coding sequence is TGTGCCAGCAGCTCGCGAGAGGGGGTGATATATGGCTACACCTTC. It encodes CASSSREGVIYGYTF.

This clonotype was counted ten times or more. The chain recombines TRBV7-9 with TRBJ2-1; TRBD2 might be the D (5 bases). CDR3 length: 13 amino acids. In germline, CDR1 is SEHNR, CDR2 FQNEAQ (reference sequence). The germline V and J ends were trimmed by 6 bases and 7 bases, with 13 bases remaining between them. The CDR3 sequence: CASRWEIENEQFF. CDR3 coding DNA: TGTGCCAGCAGGTGGGAGATCGAAAATGAGCAGTTCTTC.

CDR3 region: CASSSGLVYEQYF. The CDR3 DNA reads TGTGCCAGCAGCTCGGGACTAGTTTACGAGCAGTACTTC. The chain employs TRBV7-2 and TRBJ2-7; 8 bases map to TRBD2. CDR3 length: 13 amino acids. Per the germline V gene, CDR1 is SGHTA and CDR2 is FQGNSA. V shed 4 bases and J 4 bases; nucleotides not matched to a gene: 3.

This clonotype was recorded many times. The rearrangement uses TRBV5-1 and TRBJ2-2; D is undetermined. The CDR3 runs to 14 residues. Trimming took 4 bases from V and 7 from J, leaving 14 bases between them. Germline V lookup: CDR1 SGHRS, CDR2 YFSETQ. CDR3 nucleotide sequence: TGCGCCAGCAGCCCAGGTCACCCGGGCGGGGAGCTGTTTTTT. Protein product: CASSPGHPGGELFF.

Here the CDR3 reads CASRSTSGGANSPQYF. The CDR3 nucleotides read TGTGCCAGCAGATCGACTAGCGGGGGGGCCAATTCGCCGCAGTACTTC. The rearrangement links TRBV7-2 to TRBJ2-7; 14 nucleotides agree with TRBD2. The CDR3 sequence is 16 residues long. Germline CDR1 is SGHTA and CDR2 is FQGNSA. V gave up 6 bases and J gave up 9 bases; unmatched junction bases: 13.

This chain connects TRBV15 to TRBJ2-1; tentative D call: TRBD2 (6 bases). Germline CDR1 and CDR2: LNHNV and YYDKDF (reference sequence). The CDR3 spans 15 residues. V was cut by 5 bases and J by 9 bases, with 20 bases left in between. The CDR3: CATSPVGLTSGEQFF. DNA for the CDR3: TGTGCCACCAGCCCTGTTGGACTAACTTCCGGTGAGCAGTTCTTC.

The V call is TRBV6-1, the J call TRBJ2-1; TRBD2 agrees at 8 bases. V dropped 6 bases and J dropped 2; count of bases not matched to a gene: 9. Germline CDR1 and CDR2: MNHNS and SASEGT. This CDR3 is built from 16 residues. The CDR3 loop reads CASSLNPAGAYNEQFF. DNA of the CDR3: TGTGCCAGCAGCCTTAACCCAGCGGGGGCCTACAATGAGCAGTTCTTC.

The chain joins TRBV20-1 to TRBJ1-1; 7 bases line up with TRBD1. The CDR3 loop spans 13 amino acids. The trim removed 3 bases at V and 2 bases at J, leaving 3 bases unmatched. CDR1 and CDR2 (germline): DFQATT, SNEGSKA (reference sequence). The CDR3 reads CSARYRGNTEAFF. The CDR3, as DNA: TGCAGTGCTAGGTACAGGGGTAACACTGAAGCTTTCTTT.

The chain uses TRBV29-1 and TRBJ1-2; TRBD1 might be the D (5 bases). The germline V gene has CDR1 SQVTM and CDR2 ANQGSEA. The CDR3 has 11 amino acids. Deletions cut 6 bases from V and 5 bases from J, with 10 bases between. The CDR3, as DNA: TGCAGCGTCCACGACAGATATGGCTACACCTTC. Its translation is CSVHDRYGYTF. Combining the CDR3 with reference TRBV29-1 and TRBJ1-2 gives the whole variable domain SAVISQKPSRDICQRGTSLTIQCQVDSQVTMMFWYRQQPGQSLTLIATANQGSEATYESGFVIDKFPISRPNLTFSTLTVSNMSPEDSSIYLCSVHDRYGYTFGSGTRLTVV.

This clonotype was seen only a few times. The chain employs TRBV5-1 and TRBJ1-6; D gene unclear. This CDR3 has 15 residues. The germline V and J ends were trimmed by 0 bases and 6 bases, with 10 bases remaining between them. The germline gives CDR1 SGHRS, CDR2 YFSETQ. This chain's CDR3 is CASSLVRDSNSPLHF. CDR3 in DNA: TGCGCCAGCAGCTTGGTAAGGGATTCTAATTCACCCCTCCACTTT.

V and J are TRBV5-6 and TRBJ2-7; either TRBD1 or TRBD2 may fit D (5 bases each). Germline V gene data show CDR1 as SGHDT and CDR2 as YYEEEE. Between the trimmed V and J ends, which lost 2 bases and 0 bases, there was a span of 9 bases. The CDR3 consists of 14 residues. CDR3 region: CASSFGGFSYEQYF. The CDR3 DNA is TGTGCCAGCAGCTTTGGGGGTTTCTCCTACGAGCAGTACTTC.

In its sample, this clonotype was seen many times. The chain employs TRBV29-1 and TRBJ2-2, with 9 bases that match TRBD1. CDR1 and CDR2 from the germline V gene are SQVTM and ANQGSEA. CDR3 length: 15 residues. V shed 7 bases and J 1 base; nucleotides not matched to a gene: 7. The CDR3 sequence is CSARTGAMNTGELFF. The CDR3 DNA reads as TGCAGCGCTCGGACAGGGGCAATGAACACCGGGGAGCTGTTTTTT.

This clonotype was picked up many times. V and J are TRBV28 and TRBJ1-3; D gene ambiguous. Trimming cost V 6 bases and J 2 bases, with 5 bases left between them. There are 12 residues in the CDR3. Looked up from germline, CDR1 is MDHEN and CDR2 is SYDVKM. CDR3: CASSSPGNTIYF. The DNA of the CDR3 is TGTGCCAGCAGCTCCCCTGGAAACACCATATATTTT.

This clonotype was found a few times. The chain joins TRBV4-2 to TRBJ2-5, with 8 bases aligning to TRBD2. Germline CDR1 LGHNA, CDR2 YNFKEQ. This CDR3 spans 16 amino acids. V was clipped by 1 base and J by 2 bases; unmatched bases: 6. CDR3 sequence (DNA): TGTGCCAGCAGCCAAGTTTCCAGCGGGGGTCAAGAGACCCAGTACTTC. It codes for CASSQVSSGGQETQYF.

The chain combines TRBV9 with TRBJ2-2; TRBD1 agrees at 7 bases. The CDR3 contains 13 residues. CDR1 SGDLS and CDR2 YYNGEE come from the germline V gene. V trimming: 3 bases; J trimming: 6 bases; junction bases outside the gene matches: 2. The CDR3 nucleotides are TGTGCCAGCAGCGCGACAGGGCCCGGGGAGCTGTTTTTT. Its translation is CASSATGPGELFF.

CDR3 sequence reads: CASSYGASGAASTDTQYF. DNA of the CDR3: TGTGCCAGCAGTTACGGGGCTAGCGGGGCCGCTAGCACAGATACGCAGTATTTT. The rearrangement links TRBV6-5 to TRBJ2-3, with 9 bases aligning to TRBD2. V was clipped by 2 bases and J by 0 bases; unmatched bases: 9. CDR3 length equals 18 residues. The germline gives CDR1 MNHEY, CDR2 SVGAGI.

This clonotype was picked up many times. The rearrangement joins TRBV5-1 to TRBJ2-1; D is undetermined. The CDR3 is 12 residues long. V shed 8 bases and J shed 3 bases, with 9 bases lying between them. Germline V gene lookup returns CDR1 SGHRS and CDR2 YFSETQ. The CDR3 sequence: CARLLSYNEQFF. CDR3 bases: TGCGCCAGATTGCTCAGCTACAATGAGCAGTTCTTC.

Ten or more counts support this clonotype. The rearrangement links TRBV7-2 to TRBJ2-7; D is unresolved. Between the trimmed V and J ends, which lost 2 bases and 0 bases, there was a span of 11 bases. Per germline, CDR1 SGHTA and CDR2 FQGNSA. The CDR3 consists of 15 residues. The DNA of the CDR3 is TGTGCCAGCAGCTTAACTCAGGCATACTCCTACGAGCAGTACTTC. Encoded protein: CASSLTQAYSYEQYF.

This chain joins TRBV2 and TRBJ1-1; D is undetermined. Germline V gives CDR1 SNHLY, CDR2 FYNNEI. V was cut by 4 bases and J by 1 base, with 4 bases left in between. The CDR3 runs to 12 residues. As DNA, the CDR3 is TGTGCCAGCAGTGTTTGGAACACTGAAGCTTTCTTT. Protein sequence: CASSVWNTEAFF.